Each of the 14 T cell receptor beta chains below was sequenced from the same sample in a study of control samples from healthy donors and cancer patients (dated by TCRdb to 2019 to 2021). Library preparation was by the immunoSEQ multiplex PCR assay. The table was pulled from immuneACCESS by TCRdb, which kept in-frame rearrangements only. Such tables lose some clones; where checked, under half of the loss comes from unresolved V genes, and the rest has no known cause. Counted in this sample were 120,000 to 150,000 clones; around nine tenths of them appeared once. The ten largest clones capture 8% to 9.5% of the sample. Sequenced: blood. The receptors originated from a woman aged 25 to 39 in good health.

Details on this clone: Other DNA sequences from this sample encode an identical CDR3 as well. The CDR3: CASRGRDSGNTIYF. The CDR3 DNA reads as TGCGCCAGCAGAGGCAGAGACTCTGGAAACACCATATATTTT. J is TRBJ1-3 and V is TRBV10-2, with unresolved D. Germline assignment: CDR1 WSHSY and CDR2 SAAADI. The length of the CDR3 is 14 residues. Trimming took 6 bases from V and 0 from J, leaving 9 bases between them.

The chain employs TRBV29-1 and TRBJ2-5; D possibly corresponds to TRBD2 (5 bases). Germline V CDR1 and CDR2: SQVTM, ANQGSEA. This CDR3 has 14 residues. Trimming stripped 5 bases from V and 5 bases from J, with 18 bases between. The CDR3 spells CSVKGGELGETQYF. The CDR3 DNA follows: TGCAGCGTTAAGGGTGGGGAGTTAGGTGAGACCCAGTACTTC.

This clone was picked up one time. This chain links TRBV19 with TRBJ2-1; no definite D call. The CDR3 is 11 amino acids. The V end lost 6 bases, the J end lost 3 bases, and 3 bases lay between the germline ends. The germline CDR1 and CDR2 sequences are LNHDA and SQIVND (reference sequence). The CDR3: CASSDYNEQFF. CDR3 sequence (DNA): TGTGCCAGTAGCGACTACAATGAGCAGTTCTTC.

The gene calls are TRBV7-8 and TRBJ2-7; D tentatively fits TRBD1 or TRBD2 (5 bases each). The germline V and J ends were trimmed by 3 bases and 5 bases, with 14 bases remaining between them. This CDR3 is built from 14 residues. CDR1 and CDR2 (germline): SGHVS, FQNEAQ. Written as DNA, the CDR3 is TGTGCCAGCAGCTTCGAGGGGTCAGGCGACGAGCAGTACTTC. This gives the protein CASSFEGSGDEQYF.

The chain couples TRBV5-1 to TRBJ2-2; D is unresolved. CDR3 size: 14 residues. V was cut by 4 bases and J by 2 bases, with 9 bases left in between. Germline V gene lookup returns CDR1 SGHRS and CDR2 YFSETQ. The CDR3 bases are TGCGCCAGCAGCCACAGCAGAAACACCGGGGAGCTGTTTTTT. It translates to CASSHSRNTGELFF.

J is TRBJ2-6 and V is TRBV7-8; D tentatively fits TRBD1 or TRBD2 (5 bases each). The CDR3 is 15 amino acids. The V and J ends lost 10 bases and 0 bases respectively, with 13 bases between them. From germline, CDR1 is SGHVS and CDR2 FQNEAQ. The CDR3: CAIRDGYSGANVLTF. The CDR3 region has the DNA TGTGCCATTCGGGACGGTTACTCTGGGGCCAACGTCCTGACTTTC.

The chain couples TRBV6-6 to TRBJ2-5, with D perhaps TRBD1 (6 bases). Germline CDR1 MNHNY, CDR2 SVGAGI (reference sequence). Trimming stripped 6 bases from V and 2 bases from J, with 16 bases between. This CDR3 has 15 amino acids. CDR3 region: CASSWGPAGQETQYF. In DNA, the CDR3 is TGTGCCAGCAGCTGGGGGCCAGCTGGACAAGAGACCCAGTACTTC.

The J gene is TRBJ2-1, the V gene TRBV19; D unclear. The germline V gene has CDR1 LNHDA and CDR2 SQIVND (reference sequence). V was trimmed by 5 bases and J by 4 bases, leaving 15 bases between them. This CDR3 region has 15 residues. The CDR3 spells CASSPEPPRYNEQFF. In DNA form, the CDR3 reads TGTGCCAGTAGTCCCGAACCCCCCAGATACAATGAGCAGTTCTTC.

This chain links TRBV3-1 (or the pseudogene TRBV3-2) with TRBJ2-7; TRBD2 matches 10 bases. The CDR3 is made up of 15 amino acids. CDR1 is LGHDT, CDR2 YNNKEL, per germline (reference sequence). Unmatched junction bases numbered 3, after V lost 0 bases and J lost 4 bases. DNA for the CDR3: TGTGCCAGCAGCCAAGATCTAGCGGGAGTGTACGAGCAGTACTTC. This codes for CASSQDLAGVYEQYF.

The rearrangement uses TRBV7-9 and TRBJ2-1; TRBD2 matches 12 bases. Unmatched junction bases numbered 8, after V lost 5 bases and J lost 3 bases. Germline CDR1 SEHNR, CDR2 FQNEAQ (reference sequence). This CDR3 is 17 amino acids long. For the CDR3, the DNA is TGTGCCAGCAGCCCCCGACTAGCGGGAGACGGCTACAATGAGCAGTTCTTC. It encodes CASSPRLAGDGYNEQFF. The full variable domain, rest sourced from reference TRBV7-9 and TRBJ2-1, is DTGVSQNPRHKITKRGQNVTFRCDPISEHNRLYWYRQTLGQGPEFLTYFQNEAQLEKSRLLSDRFSAERPKGSFSTLEIQRTEQGDSAMYLCASSPRLAGDGYNEQFFGPGTRLTVL.

The chain recombines TRBV5-1 with TRBJ2-7, with 7 bases that match TRBD1. The CDR3 has 13 amino acids. Losses at the gene ends were 3 bases for V and 5 bases for J; bases not matched to a gene: 5. Per the germline V gene, CDR1 is SGHRS and CDR2 is YFSETQ. The CDR3 loop reads CASSSQGVNEQYF. The CDR3 nucleotides read TGCGCCAGCAGCTCCCAGGGGGTTAACGAGCAGTACTTC.

The J gene is TRBJ2-3, the V gene TRBV5-1, with 9 bases lining up with TRBD2. V dropped 4 bases and J dropped 4; count of bases not matched to a gene: 4. Germline CDR1 and CDR2: SGHRS and YFSETQ. The CDR3 is 14 residues long. DNA for the CDR3: TGCGCCAGCAGCCCCGGACTAGCGTCAGATACGCAGTATTTT. Its protein product is CASSPGLASDTQYF.

This chain joins TRBV29-1 and TRBJ1-2; D not certain. The V and J ends lost 3 bases and 4 bases respectively, with 12 bases between them. The CDR3 has 13 residues. Germline lookup yields CDR1 SQVTM and CDR2 ANQGSEA. The CDR3 region has the DNA TGCAGCGTTGAGCCGGGTCGGGGCTATGGCTACACCTTC. Amino acid sequence: CSVEPGRGYGYTF.

The chain links TRBV3-1 (or the pseudogene TRBV3-2) to TRBJ1-1; the D is unclear. The CDR3 covers 15 residues. Germline CDR1 LGHDT, CDR2 YNNKEL (reference sequence). Trimming cost V 0 bases and J 11 bases, with 19 bases left between them. CDR3 protein: CASSQDSTVRKIAFF. The CDR3 nucleotides read TGTGCCAGCAGCCAAGATTCCACCGTACGAAAGATCGCTTTCTTT.